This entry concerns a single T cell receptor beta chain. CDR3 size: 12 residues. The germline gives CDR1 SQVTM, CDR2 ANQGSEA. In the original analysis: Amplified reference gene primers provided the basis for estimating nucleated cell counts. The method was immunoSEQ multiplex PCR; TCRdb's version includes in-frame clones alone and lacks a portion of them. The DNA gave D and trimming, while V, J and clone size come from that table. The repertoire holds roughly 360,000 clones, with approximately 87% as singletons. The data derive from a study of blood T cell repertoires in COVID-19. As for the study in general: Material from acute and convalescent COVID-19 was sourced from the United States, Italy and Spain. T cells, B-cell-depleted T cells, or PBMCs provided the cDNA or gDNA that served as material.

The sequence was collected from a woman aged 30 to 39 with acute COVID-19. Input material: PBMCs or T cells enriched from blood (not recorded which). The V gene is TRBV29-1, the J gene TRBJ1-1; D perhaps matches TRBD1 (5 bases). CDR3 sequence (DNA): TGCAGGGCTGACAGCCTGAACACTGAAGCTTTCTTT. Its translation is CRADSLNTEAFF.